Listed here are 22 T cell receptor beta chains from one sample, sequenced in a study of sequential checkpoint blockade in melanoma. Here immunoSEQ multiplex PCR was the method, and the copy in TCRdb shows in-frame clones only, minus some. This table holds 35,000 to 40,000 clones, 88% found once. The treatment here: randomized to nivolumab then ipilimumab (arm A) or the reverse (arm B). The material was CD8+ T cells sorted from blood (inferred from file names), obtained from a patient given nivolumab and ipilimumab in sequence. These receptors were obtained from a human donor with melanoma.

The chain is built from TRBV14 and TRBJ2-3; 12 bases line up with TRBD2. The CDR3 totals 19 residues. J lost 4 bases, V lost 0 bases, and 11 bases had no gene match. Germline CDR1 and CDR2: SGHDN and FVKESK. The CDR3 DNA reads as TGTGCCAGCAGCCAAGATCCTGCTCTAGCGGGAGGGTATGCAGATACGCAGTATTTT. Translation: CASSQDPALAGGYADTQYF.

In this sample, this clone turned up once. The chain combines TRBV5-6 with TRBJ2-7; 11 bases fit TRBD2. Per germline, CDR1 SGHDT and CDR2 YYEEEE. The CDR3 spans 16 residues. The trim removed 2 bases at V and 9 bases at J, leaving 13 bases unmatched. The CDR3 bases are TGTGCCAGCAGCTTTACCGGGACTAGCGGACCCAAAGTGCAGTACGTC. Translation gives CASSFTGTSGPKVQYV.

V and J are TRBV29-1 and TRBJ2-7; D gene unclear. Deletions cut 4 bases from V and 2 bases from J, with 12 bases between. The CDR3 consists of 13 residues. Per the germline V gene, CDR1 is SQVTM and CDR2 is ANQGSEA. The CDR3 is CSVVRQNTYEQYF. The CDR3 DNA sequence: TGCAGCGTTGTGCGGCAGAACACCTACGAGCAGTACTTC.

Concerning this clone: One end of the junction does not line up with germline, which may come from a read error. The chain couples TRBV9 to TRBJ2-2, with a weak D call TRBD2 (5 bases). The germline V gene has CDR1 SGDLS and CDR2 YYNGEE. This CDR3 has 16 amino acids. CDR3 sequence (DNA): TGTGCCAGCGAAGCGACGAGGACTGGGAACGCCGGGGAGCTGTTTTTT. Amino acid sequence: CASEATRTGNAGELFF.

The chain joins TRBV7-8 to TRBJ1-2; D may be TRBD1 (6 bases). This CDR3 is 15 amino acids long. CDR1 and CDR2 (germline): SGHVS, FQNEAQ. Trimming stripped 1 base from V and 2 bases from J, with 11 bases between. The CDR3 spells CASSLGGGGNYGYTF. CDR3 nucleotide sequence: TGTGCCAGCAGCTTAGGGGGAGGGGGGAACTATGGCTACACCTTC.

This clone showed up just once. V is TRBV7-3 and J is TRBJ2-3; 8 bases match TRBD2. The CDR3 has 15 amino acids. Germline V CDR1 and CDR2: SGHTA, FQGTGA. Trimming at V came to 5 bases and at J to 8 bases, leaving 12 bases not matched to a gene. The CDR3 protein is CASSEYSGKGGTQYF. The CDR3 DNA follows: TGTGCCAGCAGCGAATATAGCGGGAAGGGGGGTACGCAGTATTTT.

In this sample, this clone turned up once. The chain employs TRBV5-4 and TRBJ2-1, with 10 nucleotides matching TRBD2. This CDR3 is 15 amino acids long. The germline V gene encodes CDR1 SGHNT and CDR2 YYREEE (reference sequence). J gave up 4 bases and V 2 bases, and 3 bases lay outside the gene matches. The CDR3 DNA reads TGTGCCAGCAGCTTATGGACTAGCGGTTACAATGAGCAGTTCTTC. As protein: CASSLWTSGYNEQFF.

The chain couples TRBV29-1 to TRBJ2-6; TRBD1 aligns across 11 bases. V shed 7 bases, J shed 2 bases, and the junction held 7 bases outside the gene matches. Looked up from germline, CDR1 is SQVTM and CDR2 is ANQGSEA. The CDR3 contains 16 residues. The CDR3 region is CSAWTGGGPGANVLTF. CDR3 nucleotide sequence: TGCAGCGCCTGGACAGGGGGCGGCCCTGGGGCCAACGTCCTGACTTTC.

About this clone itself: Other DNA sequences of this sample code for an identical CDR3. CDR3 DNA: TGTGCCAGCAGCCGGGGACAGCTCTATGGCTACACCTTC. Translated: CASSRGQLYGYTF. The genes are TRBV7-2 and TRBJ1-2; the match to TRBD1 covers 7 bases. Germline CDR1 SGHTA, CDR2 FQGNSA. The CDR3 totals 13 residues. The V gene end was trimmed by 5 bases and the J gene end by 4 bases; junction bases not matched to a gene: 4.

The chain carries TRBV7-9 and TRBJ2-1; TRBD2 might be the D (6 bases). The CDR3 runs 15 residues. CDR1 SEHNR and CDR2 FQNEAQ come from the germline V gene (reference sequence). The V end lost 4 bases, the J end lost 0 bases, and 10 bases lay between the germline ends. This CDR3 reads CASSSPGASYNEQFF. The CDR3 DNA is TGTGCCAGCAGCTCGCCGGGAGCCTCCTACAATGAGCAGTTCTTC.

V and J are TRBV5-6 and TRBJ1-2, with D uncertain. This CDR3 comprises 14 residues. CDR1 is SGHDT and CDR2 is YYEEEE in the germline V gene. The V gene lost 2 bases and the J gene lost 8 bases, with 16 bases spanning the gap. CDR3 sequence (DNA): TGTGCCAGCAGCTTCGGTACCGCATGGGAGGGCTACACCTTC. This translates into CASSFGTAWEGYTF.

V and J are TRBV7-9 and TRBJ1-2, with D perhaps TRBD1 (5 bases). Germline V gives CDR1 SEHNR, CDR2 FQNEAQ (reference sequence). The V and J ends lost 4 bases and 5 bases respectively, with 11 bases between them. The CDR3 length is 13 residues. This CDR3 reads CASSSAGFYGYTF. CDR3 DNA sequence: TGTGCCAGCAGCTCCGCAGGGTTTTATGGCTACACCTTC.

V gene TRBV28 combines with J gene TRBJ2-7; D may be TRBD2 (6 bases). Trimming cost V 3 bases and J 7 bases, with 19 bases left between them. Germline assignment: CDR1 MDHEN and CDR2 SYDVKM. This CDR3 is 15 amino acids long. In DNA, the CDR3 is TGTGCCAGCAGTTTGTCCCACGGGAGTGGGGATGAGCAGTACGTC. As protein: CASSLSHGSGDEQYV.

The V call is TRBV10-2, the J call TRBJ2-6, with TRBD1 matching over 8 bases. This CDR3 is 18 amino acids long. V shed 5 bases, J shed 4 bases, and the junction held 13 bases outside the gene matches. CDR1 and CDR2 from the germline V gene are WSHSY and SAAADI. CDR3 sequence: CASSRSRQGKEGANVLTF. As DNA, the CDR3 is TGCGCCAGCAGTCGGAGTCGACAGGGGAAGGAAGGGGCCAACGTCCTGACTTTC.

This clone occurred a few times. The chain links TRBV19 to TRBJ1-1; no reliable D call. Germline CDR1 is LNHDA and CDR2 is SQIVND (reference sequence). Trimming removed 6 bases from V and 3 bases from J, with 8 bases in between. The CDR3 spans 12 residues. The CDR3 is CASRSGDTEAFF. In nucleotides, the CDR3 is TGTGCCAGTAGGAGCGGGGACACTGAAGCTTTCTTT.

The chain employs TRBV5-5 and TRBJ2-1; 14 positions agree with TRBD2. The CDR3 spans 15 residues. With V trimmed by 4 bases and J by 8 bases, 5 bases remained unmatched. CDR1 and CDR2 from the germline V gene are SGHKS and YYEKEE (reference sequence). The CDR3 protein is CASSTGLAGVDEQFF. The CDR3 region has the DNA TGTGCCAGCAGCACGGGACTAGCGGGAGTGGATGAGCAGTTCTTC.

The chain carries TRBV5-4 and TRBJ2-2; TRBD2 matches 9 bases. The CDR3 loop spans 16 amino acids. V shed 5 bases and J 3 bases; nucleotides not matched to a gene: 8. Per the germline V gene, CDR1 is SGHNT and CDR2 is YYREEE (reference sequence). The CDR3 coding sequence is TGTGCCAGCAGGATATTAGCGGGAGTTGACACCGGGGAGCTGTTTTTT. This sequence encodes CASRILAGVDTGELFF.

V and J are TRBV11-3 and TRBJ2-1; D possibly corresponds to TRBD2 (6 bases). Germline V gene sequence: CDR1 SGHNT, CDR2 YENEEA. Trimming removed 2 bases from V and 7 bases from J, with 12 bases in between. The CDR3 has 14 amino acids. The CDR3 loop is CASSLSAGQNEQFF. The DNA of the CDR3 is TGTGCCAGCAGCTTATCAGCGGGCCAGAATGAGCAGTTCTTC. Complete variable domain (other parts from reference TRBV11-3 and TRBJ2-1): EAGVVQSPRYKIIEKKQPVAFWCNPISGHNTLYWYLQNLGQGPELLIRYENEEAVDDSQLPKDRFSAERLKGVDSTLKIQPAELGDSAVYLCASSLSAGQNEQFFGPGTRLTVL.

The V call is TRBV28, the J call TRBJ1-5; 7 bases match TRBD1. Trimming cost V 11 bases and J 0 bases; bases outside gene matches: 7. The CDR3 covers 14 residues. The V gene's germline CDR1 is MDHEN and CDR2 SYDVKM. CDR3 sequence: CAETGEDSNQPQHF. The CDR3 coding sequence is TGTGCCGAAACAGGGGAAGATAGCAATCAGCCCCAGCATTTT.

The CDR3 nucleotides read TGTGCCAGCAGCAAAGGACAGGGCAACCAGCCCCAGCATTTT. Translating it yields CASSKGQGNQPQHF. J is TRBJ1-5 and V is TRBV21-1; the tabulated D call, TRBD1, remains unverified against the DNA. TRBV21-1 is a recognized pseudogene. This CDR3 region has 14 residues.

V gene TRBV19 combines with J gene TRBJ2-2, with unresolved D. Trimming stripped 1 base from V and 1 base from J, with 4 bases between. The CDR3 contains 14 residues. Germline CDR1 LNHDA, CDR2 SQIVND (reference sequence). The CDR3 region is CASSIGQNTGELFF. The DNA for the CDR3 is TGTGCCAGTAGTATAGGGCAGAACACCGGGGAGCTGTTTTTT.

V and J are TRBV7-9 and TRBJ1-3; perhaps TRBD1 as D (6 bases). CDR3 length: 18 amino acids. CDR1 and CDR2 from the germline V gene are SEHNR and FQNEAQ (reference sequence). The V end was cut by 2 bases, the J end by 3 bases, with 20 bases between. The CDR3: CASSLYSPPGVDGNTIYF. The CDR3 DNA is TGTGCCAGCAGCTTATATAGCCCCCCAGGGGTGGATGGAAACACCATATATTTT.